This T cell receptor beta chain was sequenced for a study of early T cells in non-severe SARS-CoV-2 infection. Attachment of unique molecular identifiers to individual cDNA molecules was performed. TCRdb reprocessed the 5' RACE reads via MiXCR and lists one record per CDR3 protein. The sample lists roughly 66,000 distinct CDR3 sequences, 9.1% occurring once. In this sample, this clonotype turned up a few times. Between the trimmed V and J ends, which lost 6 bases and 10 bases, there was a span of 19 bases. Germline V gene sequence: CDR1 SQVTM, CDR2 ANQGSEA. The CDR3 sequence is 13 residues long. This rearrangement joins TRBV29-1 to TRBJ2-1; D call uncertain. Specimen: whole blood. This TCR was recovered from an adult who was a healthcare worker with PCR-confirmed SARS-CoV-2 infection or an uninfected control (not recorded which). CDR3 sequence: CSVSTNVANEQFF. The CDR3 DNA reads as TGCAGCGTCTCAACAAATGTGGCTAACGAGCAGTTCTTC.